A selection of T cell receptor beta chains follows, all from one sample in a study of blood T cell repertoires in COVID-19. The repertoire was sequenced with immunoSEQ multiplex PCR; TCRdb's copy has only in-frame clones and lacks some. The profile covers nearly 350,000 clones, with around four fifths appearing a single time and under 3% taken by the ten largest. The source material was peripheral blood. The receptors were sampled from a man aged 25-45 years with active or convalescent COVID-19. Each CDR3 is given with its conserved first and last residue. A D gene is named only where the DNA matches it firmly. A clone size is listed for some rows: how often the clone was seen (once, few, many), or a class if it is expanded.

j_call v_call clone_size d_call cdr3_aa cdr3_nt
TRBJ1-1 TRBV2 - - CASSLGEVGNTEAFF TGTGCCAGCAGCCTCGGGGAGGTAGGGAACACTGAAGCTTTCTTT
TRBJ1-1 TRBV7-2 - - CASSLYREAFF TGTGCCAGCAGCTTATACAGGGAAGCTTTCTTT
TRBJ2-7 TRBV4-2 - TRBD2 CASSQGLAGTYEQYF TGTGCCAGCAGCCAAGGACTAGCGGGCACCTACGAGCAGTACTTC
TRBJ1-1 TRBV12-3/TRBV12-4 - - CASTLDGLMAFF TGTGCCAGCACCTTGGATGGGCTGATGGCTTTCTTT
TRBJ2-3 TRBV7-3 - TRBD2 CASSSGLAGTDTQYF TGTGCCAGCAGCTCCGGACTAGCGGGGACAGATACGCAGTATTTT
TRBJ1-1 TRBV5-6 - - CASSLSGEGEDTEAFF TGTGCCAGCAGCTTGTCCGGGGAGGGGGAGGACACTGAAGCTTTCTTT
TRBJ1-5 TRBV19 few - CASSIIGGQGNQPQHF TGTGCCAGTAGTATCATAGGAGGGCAGGGCAATCAGCCCCAGCATTTT
TRBJ2-7 TRBV11-2 - - CASSLVRGYEQYF TGTGCCAGCAGCTTAGTCCGCGGCTACGAGCAGTACTTC
TRBJ1-2 TRBV3-1/TRBV3-2 - TRBD1 CASSLRTGNGYTF TGTGCCAGCAGCTTAAGGACAGGGAATGGCTACACCTTC
TRBJ2-7 TRBV9 - TRBD1 CASSGQGRNEQYF TGTGCCAGCAGCGGACAGGGGCGGAACGAGCAGTACTTC
TRBJ2-4 TRBV7-9 - - CASSLGVEGIQYF TGTGCCAGCAGCTTAGGGGTGGAGGGCATTCAGTACTTC
TRBJ1-1 TRBV10-1 - TRBD1 CASSAYEPGQQNTEAFF TGCGCCAGCAGTGCCTACGAGCCGGGACAGCAGAACACTGAAGCTTTCTTT
TRBJ1-2 TRBV3-1/TRBV3-2 - - CASSRVLSGGVGYTF TGTGCCAGCAGCCGGGTTCTATCGGGGGGAGTAGGCTACACCTTC
TRBJ2-1 TRBV19 - TRBD2 CASSIGLAGAYNEQFF TGTGCCAGTAGTATCGGACTAGCGGGGGCTTACAATGAGCAGTTCTTC
TRBJ2-7 TRBV6-5 - - CASSYAGGWGAYEQYF TGTGCCAGCAGTTACGCTGGGGGCTGGGGAGCCTACGAGCAGTACTTC
TRBJ1-1 TRBV3-1/TRBV3-2 - - CASSQGGGMTEAFF TGTGCCAGCAGCCAAGGGGGAGGGATGACTGAAGCTTTCTTT
TRBJ1-5 TRBV28 - TRBD1 CASRIQGANQPQHF TGTGCCAGCAGGATACAGGGGGCCAATCAGCCCCAGCATTTT
TRBJ2-7 TRBV7-2 - TRBD2 CASSLGRSGGFSYEQYF TGTGCCAGCAGCCTAGGTCGTAGCGGGGGGTTCTCCTACGAGCAGTACTTC
TRBJ2-1 TRBV18 - - CASSSYENEQFF TGTGCCAGCTCATCTTACGAGAATGAGCAGTTCTTC
TRBJ2-7 TRBV6-5 - TRBD1 CASSYSRGRSYEQYF TGTGCCAGCAGTTACAGCAGGGGGCGAAGCTACGAGCAGTACTTC
TRBJ2-1 TRBV12-3/TRBV12-4 - - CASTGTADNEQFF TGTGCCAGCACGGGGACTGCCGACAATGAGCAGTTCTTC
TRBJ2-2 TRBV19 - - CASRRSTPPRNTGELFF TGTGCCAGTCGAAGGTCGACTCCCCCCCGGAACACCGGGGAGCTGTTTTTT
TRBJ1-6 TRBV5-1 few TRBD1 CASSLRLGQGSSPLHF TGCGCCAGCAGCCTACGGTTGGGACAGGGATCTTCACCCCTCCACTTT
TRBJ1-3 TRBV4-3 - TRBD1 CASSQDRTGTGNTIYF TGCGCCAGCAGCCAAGATAGGACAGGGACTGGAAACACCATATATTTT
TRBJ2-7 TRBV27 - TRBD1 CASSPGTGRGYEQYF TGTGCCAGCAGTCCAGGGACAGGCCGGGGGTACGAGCAGTACTTC
TRBJ2-2 TRBV7-6 - - CASSTRVGDTGELFF TGTGCCAGCAGTACTCGGGTAGGGGACACCGGGGAGCTGTTTTTT
TRBJ1-1 TRBV30 - - CAWSVRGMEAFF TGTGCCTGGAGTGTTAGAGGTATGGAAGCTTTCTTT
TRBJ1-2 TRBV2 - TRBD1 CASSEDRPDYGYTF TGTGCCAGCAGTGAGGACAGGCCCGACTATGGCTACACCTTC
TRBJ2-1 TRBV7-2 - - CASSLAGGDSYNEQFF TGTGCCAGCAGCTTAGCTGGCGGGGACTCCTACAATGAGCAGTTCTTC